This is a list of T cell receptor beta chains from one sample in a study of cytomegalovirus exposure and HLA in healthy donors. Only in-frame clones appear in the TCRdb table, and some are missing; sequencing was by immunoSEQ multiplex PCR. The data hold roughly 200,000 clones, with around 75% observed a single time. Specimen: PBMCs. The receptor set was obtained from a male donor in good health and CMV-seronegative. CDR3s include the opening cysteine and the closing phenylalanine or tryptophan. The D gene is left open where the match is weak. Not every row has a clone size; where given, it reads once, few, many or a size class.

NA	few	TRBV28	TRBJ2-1	TGTGCCAGCAGTTTAGTGGGAGAGACCCGGAATGAGCAGTTCTTC	CASSLVGETRNEQFF
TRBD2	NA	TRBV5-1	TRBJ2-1	TGCGCCAGCAGCCCCCGACTAGCGGACGCCTACAATGAGCAGTTCTTC	CASSPRLADAYNEQFF
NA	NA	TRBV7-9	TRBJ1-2	TGTTCCAGCAGCTTATGGGAGGGCTCCCACTATGGCTACACCTTC	CSSSLWEGSHYGYTF
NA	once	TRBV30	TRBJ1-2	TGTGCCTGGACCACCCTGGGGACAACTGGCTACACCTTC	CAWTTLGTTGYTF
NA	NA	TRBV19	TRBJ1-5	TGTGCTGCATCGGAGGGTGGAAGCAATCAGCCCCAGCATTTT	CAASEGGSNQPQHF
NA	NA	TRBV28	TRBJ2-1	TGTGCCAGCAGTCCTAGCGCGATTATCGACAATGAGCAGTTCTTC	CASSPSAIIDNEQFF
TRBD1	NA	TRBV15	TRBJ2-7	TGTGCCACCAGCAGAACGGGACAGTCGGTGGACGAGCAGTACTTC	CATSRTGQSVDEQYF
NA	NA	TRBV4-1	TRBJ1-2	TGCGCCAGCAGCCGGGAGACGGGGGGCTACACCTTC	CASSRETGGYTF
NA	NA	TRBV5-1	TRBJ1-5	TGCGCCAGCAGCTTGGCAGGGGCAGCTAATCAGCCCCAGCATTTT	CASSLAGAANQPQHF
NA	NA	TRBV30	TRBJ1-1	TGTGCCTGGATCACCGTATACGGCACTGAAGCTTTCTTT	CAWITVYGTEAFF
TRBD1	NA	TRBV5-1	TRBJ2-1	TGCGCCAGCAGCAGCTCACAGGGGATAAGCTCCTACAATGAGCAGTTCTTC	CASSSSQGISSYNEQFF
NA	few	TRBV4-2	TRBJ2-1	TGTGCCAGCAGCCAAGATTCGGGTATTTCCTACAATGAGCAGTTCTTC	CASSQDSGISYNEQFF
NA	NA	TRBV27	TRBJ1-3	TGTGCCAGCAGTCCTCGGACAAGCTCTGGAAACACCATATATTTT	CASSPRTSSGNTIYF
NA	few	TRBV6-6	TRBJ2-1	TGTGCCAGCAGTTCCCCCAGGGGCTCCTACAATGAGCAGTTCTTC	CASSSPRGSYNEQFF
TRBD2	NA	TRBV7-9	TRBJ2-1	TGTGCCAGCAGCTTATCGACTAGCGGATACAATGAGCAGTTCTTC	CASSLSTSGYNEQFF
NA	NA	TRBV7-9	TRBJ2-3	TGTTCCCTCGTCTCAGAGGACACAGATACGCAGTATTTT	CSLVSEDTDTQYF
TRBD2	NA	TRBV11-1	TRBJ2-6	TGTGCCAGCAGCCCGGGGACTAGCGGTTCAACAGAAGTCAACGTCCTGACTTTC	CASSPGTSGSTEVNVLTF